This record looks at one TCR beta chain sequence and its context. At one end the junction does not follow the germline gene, possibly because of a read error. The repertoire was sequenced with immunoSEQ multiplex PCR; TCRdb's copy has only in-frame clones and lacks some. There are almost 500,000 clones in the sample; roughly nine tenths occur only once, and around 7.9% lies in the top ten. The data are from a study of blood T cell repertoires in COVID-19. The wider study: The United States, Italy and Spain supplied acute and convalescent COVID-19 samples.

The CDR3 length is 17 residues. Germline-derived CDR1 and CDR2 are SGHDN and FVKESK. This clonotype was sampled from a woman aged 60-75 years who had recovered from COVID-19. Source material: PBMCs or T cells enriched from blood (not recorded which). The chain recombines TRBV14 with TRBJ1-1, with 7 bases aligning to TRBD1. The CDR3: CAGSPKYPSGGNTEAFF. CDR3 in DNA: TGTGCCGGCAGCCCGAAATATCCCTCAGGGGGAAACACTGAAGCTTTCTTT.